The entry that follows covers one T cell receptor (beta chain) sequence. Assay used: immunoSEQ multiplex PCR; TCRdb lists only in-frame clones, some missing. Of approximately 79,000 clones in the sample, roughly 91% were seen once. This sample stems from a study of technical replicates of blood from four donors. Germline assignment: CDR1 SGHNT and CDR2 YYREEE (reference sequence). The CDR3 has 14 residues. V was clipped by 4 bases and J by 7 bases, with 18 bases between them. This chain connects TRBV5-4 to TRBJ2-7; D is possibly TRBD1 (6 bases). Sequenced input: T cells isolated from PBMCs. This receptor was identified in a human donor in good health. The CDR3 region has the DNA TGTGCCAGCAGCGCTACAGGGACGGGAAGAGAGCAGTACTTC. This codes for CASSATGTGREQYF.